This is a list of T cell receptor beta chains from one sample in a study of T cells after yellow fever vaccination. In TCRdb, the 5' RACE reads were re-called with MiXCR into one record per CDR3 protein. The table shows about 300,000 distinct CDR3 sequences, with around 7.3% occurring only once. Sequencing was performed on PBMCs, taken about 49 days after the first yellow fever vaccination. The receptors shown here come from a young man who received the YFV17D yellow fever vaccine. The CDR3 runs from the conserved cysteine through the conserved F or W. The order of the fields is D gene, V gene, J gene, clone size, CDR3 DNA, CDR3 protein. A D gene is named only where the DNA matches it firmly. Clone sizes are given selectively: once, few, many, or a class where the clone is expanded.

-	TRBV20-1	TRBJ2-1	few	TGCAGTGCCGCCCGCTTAGATGAGCAGTTCTTC	CSAARLDEQFF
-	TRBV5-4	TRBJ1-2	few	TGTGCCAGCAGCTTTTCCGGGAAGGGTGGCTACACCTTC	CASSFSGKGGYTF
-	TRBV5-1	TRBJ2-3	many	TGCGCCAGCAGCTCCGGCCCGTTAGATACGCAGTATTTT	CASSSGPLDTQYF
-	TRBV29-1	TRBJ1-1	-	TGCAGCGTTGAGGTGGGCAACACTGAAGCTTTCTTT	CSVEVGNTEAFF
-	TRBV28	TRBJ1-2	-	TGTGCCAGCAGTTCACAGGTTTATGGCTACACCTTC	CASSSQVYGYTF
-	TRBV28	TRBJ1-4	-	TGTGCCAGCAGTGGCCCGGCGAATGAAAAACTGTTTTTT	CASSGPANEKLFF
-	TRBV7-2	TRBJ2-2	many	TGTGCCAGCAGCAATCGGAGGGACACCGGGGAGCTGTTTTTT	CASSNRRDTGELFF
-	TRBV5-1	TRBJ2-1	-	TGCGCCAGCAGCCCTGAGGGGGCGGGCGGGAGGTTCTTC	CASSPEGAGGRFF
-	TRBV5-5	TRBJ1-2	many	TGTGCCAGCAGCTTAATAGGTTATGGCTACACCTTC	CASSLIGYGYTF
TRBD1	TRBV6-2/TRBV6-3	TRBJ2-5	many	TGTGCCAGCAGGAGACAGGGGTACCAAGAGACCCAGTACTTC	CASRRQGYQETQYF
TRBD2	TRBV5-1	TRBJ2-1	many	TGCGCCAGCAGCTTGGAAGCGGGGGGTCGATACAATGAGCAGTTCTTC	CASSLEAGGRYNEQFF
-	TRBV12-3/TRBV12-4	TRBJ1-6	many	TGTGCCATTTCTGACAGTCATCCTTCACCCCTCCACTTT	CAISDSHPSPLHF
-	TRBV30	TRBJ1-1	few	TGTGCCTGGAGTGACGAGAAACCGGTCGCTGAAGCTTTCTTT	CAWSDEKPVAEAFF
TRBD2	TRBV5-1	TRBJ2-3	few	TGCGCCAGCTCCCTCGGACTAGTTCCGCAGTATTTT	CASSLGLVPQYF
-	TRBV6-5	TRBJ2-2	many	TGTGCCAGCAGTTACTCACGGCTGAAGAACACCGGGGAGCTGTTTTTT	CASSYSRLKNTGELFF
-	TRBV12-3/TRBV12-4	TRBJ2-2	many	TGTGCCAGCAGCGAGACAGGGAACACCGGGGAGCTGTTTTTT	CASSETGNTGELFF
-	TRBV2	TRBJ1-4	-	TGTACCTTCAGTTTCTCTTATGGGACGGGGACAACTAATGAAAAACTGTTTTTT	CTFSFSYGTGTTNEKLFF
-	TRBV5-1	TRBJ2-3	few	TGCGCCAGCAGCTCCGGAGGGGTGGTTGCTAGCACAGATACGCAGTATTTT	CASSSGGVVASTDTQYF
-	TRBV24-1	TRBJ2-1	-	TGTGCCCCTAACCCTTATGTGGAGCAGGCGTTCTTC	CAPNPYVEQAFF
TRBD2	TRBV4-3	TRBJ2-1	many	TGCGCCAGCAGCCAAGCGACTAGCGGGTACAATGAGCAGTTCTTC	CASSQATSGYNEQFF
-	TRBV5-1	TRBJ2-2	many	TGTGCCAGCAGCTTAGTGCTCACCGGGGAGCTGTTTTTT	CASSLVLTGELFF
-	TRBV27	TRBJ1-2	few	TGTGCCAGCAGTTTATCTTTGAATTGGGGGGCCGGTTATGGCTACACCTTC	CASSLSLNWGAGYGYTF
-	TRBV12-3/TRBV12-4	TRBJ2-7	many	TGTGCCAGCAGTTTACGGAGTATCGGTTACGAGCAGTACTTC	CASSLRSIGYEQYF
TRBD2	TRBV20-1	TRBJ2-1	few	TGCAGTGTTCCCGGGACTAGTGATTACAATGAGCAGTTCTTC	CSVPGTSDYNEQFF
-	TRBV4-2	TRBJ2-7	many	TGTGCCAGCAGCCGCCTGGACAGCCCTAGCTCCTACGAGCAGTACTTC	CASSRLDSPSSYEQYF
TRBD1	TRBV12-3/TRBV12-4	TRBJ1-6	-	TGTGCCAGCAGCAGCGGGGACAGGGACTATTCACCCCTCCACTTT	CASSSGDRDYSPLHF
-	TRBV10-3	TRBJ1-1	-	TGTGCCACCGCGTCCTGGGAAGTGGAAAACACTGAAGCTTTCTTT	CATASWEVENTEAFF
-	TRBV20-1	TRBJ1-1	-	TGCAGTGCACCCTTGGACACTGAAGCTTTCTTT	CSAPLDTEAFF
-	TRBV7-9	TRBJ2-1	many	TGTGCCAGCAGCTCCACAGGGCTCGACTACAATGAGCAGTTCTTC	CASSSTGLDYNEQFF
-	TRBV7-8	TRBJ2-5	-	TGTGCCAGCAGCCCAAATGGGGGGTGGGGTGGAGAGACCCAGTACTTC	CASSPNGGWGGETQYF
TRBD2	TRBV11-2	TRBJ2-1	few	TGTGCCAGCAGCCAGATTCCGGGACTAGCTTCCTACAATGAGCAGTTCTTC	CASSQIPGLASYNEQFF
-	TRBV4-1	TRBJ2-1	-	TGCGCCAGCAGCCAAGATCAGGGGGGCAATGAGCAGTTCTTC	CASSQDQGGNEQFF
TRBD1	TRBV6-5	TRBJ2-4	medium-sized	TGTGCCAGTGACAGGGGGCTCCTAGGGAACATTCAGTACTTC	CASDRGLLGNIQYF
-	TRBV7-9	TRBJ1-2	few	TGTGCCAGCCCTAACTATGATGGCTACACCTTC	CASPNYDGYTF
-	TRBV9	TRBJ1-6	-	TGTGCCAGCTCTTCGGGGGTGGCGTCACCCCTCCACTTT	CASSSGVASPLHF
-	TRBV3-1	TRBJ1-5	many	TGTGCCAGCAGCCAAGGGCGCGGCCCGGCGCAGGAGCCCCAGCATTTT	CASSQGRGPAQEPQHF